The 17 T cell receptor beta chains given below trace back to one sample, sequenced in a study of shared clonotypes between healthy human individuals. Profiling relied on immunoSEQ multiplex PCR, and the TCRdb table lists in-frame clones only, not all of them. Seen here are approximately 2.1 million clones, about 92% observed once, and the top ten hold about 0.39%. The sequenced sample consisted of naive CD4+ T cells from PBMCs. Subset defined: CD45RA+ positively selected. The receptor source for this set is a young man in good health. Some clones in this sample may be carry-over from other donors' samples.

The chain employs TRBV11-2 and TRBJ1-2; 8 bases align to TRBD1. Germline V gene data show CDR1 as SGHAT and CDR2 as FQNNGV. V gave up 5 bases and J gave up 2 bases; unmatched junction bases: 13. CDR3 size: 17 residues. The CDR3 loop reads CASSPLAGNRGNYGYTF. The CDR3, as DNA: TGTGCCAGCAGCCCCTTAGCAGGGAACAGGGGGAACTATGGCTACACCTTC.

The chain recombines TRBV30 with TRBJ2-2; D is uncertain. From germline, CDR1 is GTSNPN and CDR2 SVGIG (reference sequence). The CDR3 sequence is 14 residues long. V lost 5 bases, J lost 1 base, and 11 bases lay in between. CDR3 sequence reads: CAWASRMNTGELFF. The DNA for the CDR3 is TGTGCCTGGGCCTCAAGGATGAACACCGGGGAGCTGTTTTTT.

The chain uses TRBV28 and TRBJ1-4; possibly TRBD1 for D (5 bases). The CDR3 spans 14 residues. The ends were cut back, 4 bases at V and 8 bases at J, with 14 bases in the middle. Germline V lookup: CDR1 MDHEN, CDR2 SYDVKM. CDR3 sequence (DNA): TGTGCCAGCAGTTCCCCTGCGGGGCGCGAAAAACTGTTTTTT. It encodes CASSSPAGREKLFF.

This clone appeared a few times. V and J are TRBV7-9 and TRBJ1-1; 7 nucleotides match TRBD1. The V gene's germline CDR1 is SEHNR and CDR2 FQNEAQ (reference sequence). Unmatched junction bases numbered 8, after V lost 5 bases and J lost 2 bases. The CDR3 consists of 15 residues. The CDR3 is CASSPPGQRNTEAFF. The CDR3 DNA follows: TGTGCCAGCAGCCCGCCGGGACAGAGAAACACTGAAGCTTTCTTT.

The chain is built from TRBV4-2 and TRBJ2-7, with D tentatively TRBD2 (6 bases). This CDR3 contains 18 residues. V was cut by 3 bases and J by 0 bases, with 21 bases left in between. Germline loops: CDR1 LGHNA, CDR2 YNFKEQ. In DNA form, the CDR3 reads TGTGCCAGCAGCCAGGGTCGCTTGGGGGGTTTGCCCTCCTACGAGCAGTACTTC. Translated: CASSQGRLGGLPSYEQYF.

This chain uses TRBV5-1 with TRBJ2-3; D is unresolved. Germline CDR1 and CDR2: SGHRS and YFSETQ. The germline V and J ends were trimmed by 4 bases and 3 bases, with 18 bases remaining between them. The CDR3 consists of 16 residues. The CDR3 spells CASSAPSGSGTDTQYF. CDR3 nucleotides: TGCGCCAGCAGCGCCCCCAGTGGAAGTGGTACAGATACGCAGTATTTT.

This chain connects TRBV27 to TRBJ1-2, with a possible D match to TRBD1 (6 bases). The V gene's germline CDR1 is MNHEY and CDR2 SMNVEV (reference sequence). The CDR3 contains 15 residues. The V end was cut by 5 bases, the J end by 7 bases, with 20 bases between. The CDR3 loop is CASSLLRGPTGGYTF. The CDR3 nucleotides read TGTGCCAGCAGTCTCCTCAGGGGACCTACGGGTGGCTACACCTTC.

This chain joins TRBV25-1 and TRBJ2-2; D is undetermined. The CDR3 runs 13 residues. Per germline, CDR1 MGHDK and CDR2 SYGVNS. Trimming took off 3 bases at V and 3 bases at J, with 5 bases between the two ends. The CDR3 DNA sequence: TGTGCCAGCAGTGACGAGTACACCGGGGAGCTGTTTTTT. As protein: CASSDEYTGELFF.

The V and J genes are TRBV6-5 and TRBJ1-2; no clear D. Germline V lookup: CDR1 MNHEY, CDR2 SVGAGI. CDR3 size: 14 residues. Trimming took 5 bases from V and 8 from J, leaving 18 bases between them. CDR3 bases: TGTGCCAGCAGTACCCGACCTACGACGGGAGGCTACACCTTC. Translating it yields CASSTRPTTGGYTF.

This clone turned up a few times. The V gene is TRBV28, the J gene TRBJ2-7, with D possibly being TRBD1 (5 bases). This CDR3 is built from 15 residues. V was trimmed by 1 base and J by 2 bases, leaving 12 bases between them. Germline lookup yields CDR1 MDHEN and CDR2 SYDVKM. The CDR3 DNA reads TGTGCCAGCAGTTTATTTTCACAGGCCGCCTACGAGCAGTACTTC. This codes for CASSLFSQAAYEQYF. Variable domain in full (rest from reference TRBV28 and TRBJ2-7): DVKVTQSSRYLVKRTGEKVFLECVQDMDHENMFWYRQDPGLGLRLIYFSYDVKMKEKGDIPEGYSVSREKKERFSLILESASTNQTSMYLCASSLFSQAAYEQYFGPGTRLTVT.

As regards this clone: The sample holds other DNA sequences that translate to the same CDR3. The rearrangement joins TRBV6-1 to TRBJ2-7; unclear D gene. The CDR3 covers 14 residues. Germline V lookup: CDR1 MNHNS, CDR2 SASEGT. The ends were cut back, 4 bases at V and 0 bases at J, with 10 bases in the middle. CDR3 bases: TGTGCCAGCAGTGGAGATCTTAGCTCCTACGAGCAGTACTTC. It encodes CASSGDLSSYEQYF.

The V gene is TRBV28, the J gene TRBJ2-5, with a tentative D call TRBD1 (6 bases). Trimming stripped 3 bases from V and 5 bases from J, with 16 bases between. The CDR3 runs to 15 residues. The germline CDR1 and CDR2 sequences are MDHEN and SYDVKM. In DNA form, the CDR3 reads TGTGCCAGCAGTTTCACCAGGGGAGCTCGGGAGACCCAGTACTTC. Its translation: CASSFTRGARETQYF. Drawing the rest from reference TRBV28 and TRBJ2-5, the complete variable domain is DVKVTQSSRYLVKRTGEKVFLECVQDMDHENMFWYRQDPGLGLRLIYFSYDVKMKEKGDIPEGYSVSREKKERFSLILESASTNQTSMYLCASSFTRGARETQYFGPGTRLLVL.

This clone was counted a few times. The sample holds other DNA sequences that translate to the same CDR3. The rearrangement joins TRBV29-1 to TRBJ1-1; 8 positions agree with TRBD1. This CDR3 is 12 amino acids long. Unmatched junction bases numbered 4, after V lost 5 bases and J lost 5 bases. The germline V gene encodes CDR1 SQVTM and CDR2 ANQGSEA. Here the CDR3 reads CSVKTGGTEAFF. DNA of the CDR3: TGCAGCGTTAAAACAGGGGGTACTGAAGCTTTCTTT. The full variable domain, rest sourced from reference TRBV29-1 and TRBJ1-1, is SAVISQKPSRDICQRGTSLTIQCQVDSQVTMMFWYRQQPGQSLTLIATANQGSEATYESGFVIDKFPISRPNLTFSTLTVSNMSPEDSSIYLCSVKTGGTEAFFGQGTRLTVV.

This chain links TRBV5-1 with TRBJ2-2; 8 bases match TRBD1. This CDR3 has 15 residues. Trimming cost V 4 bases and J 0 bases; bases outside gene matches: 2. Per germline, CDR1 SGHRS and CDR2 YFSETQ. DNA for the CDR3: TGCGCCAGCAGCCCAGGGGGCCCGAACACCGGGGAGCTGTTTTTT. Amino acids: CASSPGGPNTGELFF. The full variable domain, in which reference TRBV5-1 and TRBJ2-2 provide the parts outside the CDR3, is KAGVTQTPRYLIKTRGQQVTLSCSPISGHRSVSWYQQTPGQGLQFLFEYFSETQRNKGNFPGRFSGRQFSNSRSEMNVSTLELGDSALYLCASSPGGPNTGELFFGEGSRLTVL.

This clone appeared a single time. This chain links TRBV18 with TRBJ1-4; D uncertain. Trimming removed 3 bases from V and 2 bases from J, with 10 bases in between. The CDR3 consists of 15 residues. Germline-derived CDR1 and CDR2 are KGHSH and LQKENI. The CDR3 spells CASSPRINTNEKLFF. CDR3 bases: TGTGCCAGCTCACCGCGAATTAACACTAATGAAAAACTGTTTTTT.

This clone came up once. The J gene is TRBJ2-7, the V gene TRBV4-1; 9 bases fit TRBD1. Germline V lookup: CDR1 MGHRA, CDR2 YSYEKL. Trimming cost V 4 bases and J 5 bases; bases outside gene matches: 3. The CDR3 totals 13 residues. CDR3 in amino acids: CASSPRTGDEQYF. The CDR3 nucleotides read TGCGCCAGCAGCCCGCGGACAGGGGACGAGCAGTACTTC.

This clone is a singleton in its sample. The V gene is TRBV28, the J gene TRBJ1-5; 7 bases match TRBD1. V gave up 4 bases and J gave up 8 bases; unmatched junction bases: 11. From germline, CDR1 is MDHEN and CDR2 SYDVKM. The CDR3 is made up of 15 amino acids. CDR3 nucleotides: TGTGCCAGCAGTTCGGGGCAGGGGGACGTGAAGCCCCAGCATTTT. Its protein is CASSSGQGDVKPQHF.